The 10 T cell receptor beta chains reported below all come from one sample, sequenced in a study of siplizumab effects on memory and regulatory T cells. Clones were sequenced by immunoSEQ multiplex PCR, and TCRdb holds only the in-frame ones, with some missing. Of 85,000 to 130,000 clones detected, approximately 91% appear once; the ten largest clones hold roughly 2.5%. The sample was CD4+ T cells sorted from blood. The receptors come from a human donor in good health. Some clones in this sample may be carry-over from other donors' samples.

The chain joins TRBV10-3 to TRBJ2-7, with TRBD2 identical over 13 bases. This CDR3 has 14 amino acids. Germline trimming cut 3 bases from V and 7 bases from J; bases unmatched to any gene: 3. Per germline, CDR1 ENHRY and CDR2 SYGVKD. This CDR3 is CAISEPTSGREQYF. The CDR3, as DNA: TGTGCCATCAGTGAACCGACTAGCGGGAGGGAGCAGTACTTC.

Only a few counts were recorded for this clone. The sample holds other DNA sequences that translate to the same CDR3. The V gene is TRBV27, the J gene TRBJ1-6, with 7 positions matching TRBD1. The CDR3 is 14 residues long. Trimming cost V 3 bases and J 7 bases; bases outside gene matches: 3. The germline V gene encodes CDR1 MNHEY and CDR2 SMNVEV (reference sequence). CDR3 sequence reads: CASSFLQGNSPLHF. Here the CDR3 DNA reads TGTGCCAGCAGTTTTCTACAGGGGAATTCACCCCTCCACTTT.

The chain links TRBV28 to TRBJ2-7; TRBD2 matches at 8 bases. Germline values: CDR1 MDHEN, CDR2 SYDVKM. The CDR3 spans 15 residues. With 3 bases clipped from V and 4 bases from J, the junction kept 8 bases outside the gene matches. CDR3 in amino acids: CASSFPASGRYEQYF. CDR3 DNA sequence: TGTGCCAGCAGTTTTCCCGCTAGCGGGCGTTACGAGCAGTACTTC.

The CDR3 region is CSALTGELSGYTF. The DNA of the CDR3 is TGCAGCGCGCTAACAGGGGAACTTTCTGGCTACACCTTC. The genes are TRBV29-1 and TRBJ1-2, with 7 bases lining up with TRBD1. The length of the CDR3 is 13 residues. Germline CDR1 and CDR2: SQVTM and ANQGSEA. After removal of 7 bases from V and 7 bases from J, the junction contained 12 bases not matched to a gene.

This chain joins TRBV7-8 and TRBJ2-5, with D uncertain. This CDR3 is 12 amino acids long. CDR1 SGHVS and CDR2 FQNEAQ come from the germline V gene. V was clipped by 5 bases and J by 3 bases, with 7 bases between them. CDR3 sequence (DNA): TGTGCCAGCAGCCGGGTGAAAGAGACCCAGTACTTC. Amino acids: CASSRVKETQYF.

CDR3 DNA: TGTGCCAGCAGTCTTCCGACAGGGAGCTATGGCTACACCTTC. This codes for CASSLPTGSYGYTF. The chain carries TRBV28 and TRBJ1-2; 7 positions match TRBD1. Germline CDR1 reads MDHEN; CDR2 reads SYDVKM. The V gene end was trimmed by 5 bases and the J gene end by 4 bases; junction bases not matched to a gene: 7. The CDR3 covers 14 residues.

The CDR3 DNA is TGCGCCAGCGGGATCGCTTCTAGCACCGGGGAGCTGTTTTTT. Its protein product is CASGIASSTGELFF. This chain joins TRBV5-1 and TRBJ2-2, with D unclear. This CDR3 contains 14 residues. V lost 7 bases and J 4 bases, leaving 14 bases between the germline ends. Per germline, CDR1 SGHRS and CDR2 YFSETQ.

The chain joins TRBV4-2 to TRBJ2-4; D is ambiguous. This CDR3 has 15 residues. Trimming removed 0 bases from V and 0 bases from J, with 6 bases in between. Germline CDR1 LGHNA, CDR2 YNFKEQ. As DNA, the CDR3 is TGTGCCAGCAGCCAAGAGCCCCTAGCCAAAAACATTCAGTACTTC. Protein product: CASSQEPLAKNIQYF.

The chain has TRBV30 and TRBJ2-3, with a possible D match to TRBD2 (5 bases). CDR3 length: 15 residues. Deletions cut 0 bases from V and 1 base from J, with 11 bases between. CDR1 GTSNPN and CDR2 SVGIG come from the germline V gene (reference sequence). CDR3 in DNA: TGTGCCTGGAGTGTACTAGGCGGAGGCACAGATACGCAGTATTTT. Translating it yields CAWSVLGGGTDTQYF.

The V gene is TRBV28, the J gene TRBJ2-7; 8 bases fit TRBD1. This CDR3 has 15 amino acids. The V gene end was trimmed by 6 bases and the J gene end by 2 bases; junction bases not matched to a gene: 9. Germline V gene lookup returns CDR1 MDHEN and CDR2 SYDVKM. In DNA, the CDR3 is TGTGCCAGCAGGGGAGGACAGGGAGGCCCCTACGAGCAGTACTTC. Translated: CASRGGQGGPYEQYF.